The next 8 T cell receptor beta chains were all read from a single sample in a study of blood T cell repertoires in COVID-19. Repertoires were generated with immunoSEQ multiplex PCR, while TCRdb's copy carries only in-frame clones and drops some. Among nearly 80,000 clones, approximately 82% were seen once, and the ten largest hold around a third. Source material: peripheral blood. Receptors were obtained from a woman in her sixties or seventies with acute or convalescent COVID-19.

Written as DNA, the CDR3 is TGTGCCAGAAGCCCCCTCCCCGCTGCCCGGGACAGGGATCCCTTTCGTAGTGAAAAACTGTTTTTT. As protein: CARSPLPAARDRDPFRSEKLFF. The chain links TRBV5-3 to TRBJ1-4, with 9 bases that match TRBD1. TRBV5-3 carries the ORF label, with uncertain function. J lost 7 bases, V lost 4 bases, and 29 bases had no gene match. There are 22 residues in the CDR3.

V and J are TRBV5-1 and TRBJ2-7; 7 positions agree with TRBD2. V dropped 4 bases and J dropped 4; count of bases not matched to a gene: 5. The CDR3 runs 13 residues. Germline V CDR1 and CDR2: SGHRS, YFSETQ. CDR3 amino acids: CASSLDGGYEQYF. In DNA, the CDR3 is TGCGCCAGCAGCCTAGACGGGGGGTACGAGCAGTACTTC.

The J gene is TRBJ2-1, the V gene TRBV24-1, with 9 bases matching TRBD2. The CDR3 extends over 17 amino acids. Germline V CDR1 and CDR2: KGHDR, SFDVKD. V lost 3 bases to trimming and J lost 5 bases; unmatched junction nucleotides: 10. The CDR3 reads CATSDTRASGAHNEQFF. The DNA for the CDR3 is TGTGCCACCAGTGATACCCGGGCTAGCGGGGCCCACAATGAGCAGTTCTTC.

The rearrangement joins TRBV19 to TRBJ2-5, with D possibly matching TRBD1 (5 bases). The germline V gene has CDR1 LNHDA and CDR2 SQIVND (reference sequence). This CDR3 comprises 13 residues. V lost 3 bases, J lost 5 bases, and 10 bases lay in between. Here the CDR3 DNA reads TGTGCCAGTAGTATTCAGGGTTACGAGACCCAGTACTTC. Residues: CASSIQGYETQYF.

The chain has TRBV18 and TRBJ1-5, with 7 positions matching TRBD1. The CDR3 loop spans 17 amino acids. Germline CDR1 KGHSH, CDR2 LQKENI. J lost 9 bases, V lost 4 bases, and 18 bases had no gene match. The CDR3 region has the DNA TGTGCCAGCTCACAATCAGCTCCGGGACAGAGCTTTCGGCCCCAGCATTTT. Translating it yields CASSQSAPGQSFRPQHF.

The gene calls are TRBV9 and TRBJ2-2, with TRBD2 matching over 12 bases. Unmatched junction bases numbered 1, after V lost 5 bases and J lost 5 bases. Germline CDR1 is SGDLS and CDR2 is YYNGEE. This CDR3 spans 14 amino acids. The DNA of the CDR3 is TGTGCCAGCAGTGGACTAGCGGGAACCGGGGAGCTGTTTTTT. It encodes CASSGLAGTGELFF.

The chain recombines TRBV6-5 with TRBJ1-3; TRBD1 aligns across 8 bases. Germline-derived CDR1 and CDR2 are MNHEY and SVGAGI. V lost 0 bases to trimming and J lost 2 bases; unmatched junction nucleotides: 3. This CDR3 has 16 residues. CDR3 DNA: TGTGCCAGCAGTTACTCTTTACAGGGGGCTGGAAACACCATATATTTT. Amino acid sequence: CASSYSLQGAGNTIYF.

The CDR3 region is CAWTWRHRGKQPQHF. For the CDR3, the DNA is TGTGCCTGGACCTGGCGCCACAGGGGGAAACAGCCCCAGCATTTT. This chain connects TRBV30 to TRBJ1-5, with 8 bases aligning to TRBD1. This CDR3 spans 15 amino acids. The J segment lost 7 bases and the V segment lost 4 bases, leaving 12 bases of the junction unmatched. The germline CDR1 and CDR2 sequences are GTSNPN and SVGIG (reference sequence).